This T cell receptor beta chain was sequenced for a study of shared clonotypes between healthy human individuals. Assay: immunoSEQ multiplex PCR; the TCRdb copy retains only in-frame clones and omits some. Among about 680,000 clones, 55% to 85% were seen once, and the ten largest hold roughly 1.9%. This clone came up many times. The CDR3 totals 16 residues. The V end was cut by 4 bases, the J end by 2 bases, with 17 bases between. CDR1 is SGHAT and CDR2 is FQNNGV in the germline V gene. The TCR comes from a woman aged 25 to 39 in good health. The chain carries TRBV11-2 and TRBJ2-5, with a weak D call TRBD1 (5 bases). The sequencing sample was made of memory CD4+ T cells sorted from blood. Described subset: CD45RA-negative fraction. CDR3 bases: TGTGCCAGCAGCTCTTTAAGGGGCGGACGACAAGAGACCCAGTACTTC. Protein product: CASSSLRGGRQETQYF.